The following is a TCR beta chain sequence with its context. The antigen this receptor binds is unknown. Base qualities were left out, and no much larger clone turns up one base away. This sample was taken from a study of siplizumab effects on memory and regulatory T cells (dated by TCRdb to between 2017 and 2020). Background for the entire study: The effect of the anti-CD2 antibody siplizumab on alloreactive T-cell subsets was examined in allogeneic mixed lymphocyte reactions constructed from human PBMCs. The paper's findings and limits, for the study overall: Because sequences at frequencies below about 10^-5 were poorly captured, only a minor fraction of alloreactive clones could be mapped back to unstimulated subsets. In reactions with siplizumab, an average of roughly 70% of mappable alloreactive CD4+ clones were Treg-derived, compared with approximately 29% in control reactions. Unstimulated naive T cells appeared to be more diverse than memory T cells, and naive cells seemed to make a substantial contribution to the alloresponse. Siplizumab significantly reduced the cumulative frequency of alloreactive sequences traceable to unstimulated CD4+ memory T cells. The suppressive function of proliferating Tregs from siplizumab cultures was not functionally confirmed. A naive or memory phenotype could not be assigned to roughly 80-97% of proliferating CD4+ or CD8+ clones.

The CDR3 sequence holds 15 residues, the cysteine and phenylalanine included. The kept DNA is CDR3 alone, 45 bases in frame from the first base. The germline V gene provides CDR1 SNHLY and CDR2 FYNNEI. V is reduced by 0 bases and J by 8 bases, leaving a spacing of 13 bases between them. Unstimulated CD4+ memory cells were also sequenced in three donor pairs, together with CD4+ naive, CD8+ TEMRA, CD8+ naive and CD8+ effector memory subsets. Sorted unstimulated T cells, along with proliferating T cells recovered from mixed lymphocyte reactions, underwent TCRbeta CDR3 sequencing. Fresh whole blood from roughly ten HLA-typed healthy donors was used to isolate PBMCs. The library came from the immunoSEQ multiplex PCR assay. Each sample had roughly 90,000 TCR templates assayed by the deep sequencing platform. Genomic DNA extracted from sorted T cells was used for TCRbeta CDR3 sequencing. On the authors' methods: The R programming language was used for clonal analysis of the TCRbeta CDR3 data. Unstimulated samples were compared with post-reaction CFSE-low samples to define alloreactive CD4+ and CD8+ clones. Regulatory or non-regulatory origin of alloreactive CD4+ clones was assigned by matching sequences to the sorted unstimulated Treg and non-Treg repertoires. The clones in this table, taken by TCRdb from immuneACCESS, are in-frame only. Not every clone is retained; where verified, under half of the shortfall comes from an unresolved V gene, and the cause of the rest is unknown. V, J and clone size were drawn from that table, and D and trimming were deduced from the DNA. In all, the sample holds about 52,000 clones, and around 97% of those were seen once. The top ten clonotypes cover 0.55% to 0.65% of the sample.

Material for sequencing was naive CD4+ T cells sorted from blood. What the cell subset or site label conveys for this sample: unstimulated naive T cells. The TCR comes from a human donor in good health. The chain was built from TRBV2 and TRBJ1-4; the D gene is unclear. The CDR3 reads CASSEARQPGEKLFF. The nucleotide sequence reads TGTGCCAGCAGTGAAGCGCGTCAGCCTGGGGAAAAACTGTTTTTT.